The 22 T cell receptor beta chains in this list originate from one sample, sequenced in a study of T cells after yellow fever vaccination. TCRdb itself ran the 5' RACE reads through MiXCR, one entry per CDR3 protein. The data hold hundreds of thousands of distinct CDR3 sequences, with 21% observed a single time. The specimen comprised PBMCs, sampled about 20 days after the first yellow fever vaccination. The receptor set was obtained from a young man who received the YFV17D yellow fever vaccine.

This CDR3 reads CASSLVSSQSSTEAFF. The DNA for the CDR3 is TGTGCCAGCAGCTTAGTGTCCAGCCAGAGCAGCACTGAAGCTTTCTTT. The chain is built from TRBV7-2 and TRBJ1-1; D unresolved. This CDR3 is 16 amino acids long. V lost 1 base and J lost 4, with 16 bases in between. The germline CDR1 and CDR2 sequences are SGHTA and FQGNSA.

The V call is TRBV15, the J call TRBJ1-2, with 7 bases lining up with TRBD1. Germline loops: CDR1 LNHNV, CDR2 YYDKDF (reference sequence). The junction had 4 bases not matched to a gene; V was cut back by 0 bases and J by 3 bases. The CDR3 length is 15 residues. The CDR3 DNA reads TGTGCCACCAGCAGAGACTCGACAGGGTACTATGGCTACACCTTC. Amino acid sequence: CATSRDSTGYYGYTF.

V and J are TRBV7-2 and TRBJ2-1; TRBD1 aligns across 9 bases. The germline gives CDR1 SGHTA, CDR2 FQGNSA. The CDR3 sequence is 14 residues long. The junction had 2 bases not matched to a gene; V was cut back by 2 bases and J by 6 bases. This CDR3 reads CASSLNRGLNEQFF. The CDR3 DNA is TGTGCCAGCAGCTTAAACAGGGGGCTCAATGAGCAGTTCTTC.

The chain recombines TRBV27 with TRBJ1-3; the D gene is possibly TRBD1 (5 bases). Germline assignment: CDR1 MNHEY and CDR2 SMNVEV (reference sequence). V dropped 1 base and J dropped 3 bases, with 13 bases sitting between them. The CDR3 contains 16 residues. In nucleotides, the CDR3 is TGTGCCAGCAGTTTATACCGGCCAGGGTATGGAAACACCATATATTTT. Translated: CASSLYRPGYGNTIYF.

The chain employs TRBV2 and TRBJ2-3, with 13 bases lining up with TRBD2. The V and J ends lost 4 bases and 5 bases, in that order; junction bases with no gene match: 3. The CDR3 runs to 15 residues. In germline, CDR1 is SNHLY, CDR2 FYNNEI. The CDR3 sequence: CASSGGLAGIDTQYF. Written as DNA, the CDR3 is TGTGCCAGCAGTGGGGGACTAGCGGGGATAGATACGCAGTATTTT. Looking up the rest from reference TRBV2 and TRBJ2-3 gives the full variable domain: EPEVTQTPSHQVTQMGQEVILRCVPISNHLYFYWYRQILGQKVEFLVSFYNNEISEKSEIFDDQFSVERPDGSNFTLKIRSTKLEDSAMYFCASSGGLAGIDTQYFGPGTRLTVL.

V is TRBV25-1 and J is TRBJ2-5, with TRBD2 as a possible D gene (7 bases). This CDR3 spans 14 amino acids. The V gene lost 1 base and the J gene lost 5 bases, with 11 bases spanning the gap. CDR1 MGHDK and CDR2 SYGVNS come from the germline V gene. CDR3 DNA sequence: TGTGCCAGCAGTGAATGGGGGGGGCCTGAGACCCAGTACTTC. Encoded protein: CASSEWGGPETQYF.

Here the CDR3 DNA reads TGCAGCGTTAGGGGTGTGGGCACTGAAGCTTTCTTT. As protein: CSVRGVGTEAFF. The V gene is TRBV29-1, the J gene TRBJ1-1; TRBD1 might be the D (5 bases). The germline gives CDR1 SQVTM, CDR2 ANQGSEA. V lost 5 bases, J lost 4 bases, and 11 bases lay in between. The CDR3 is made up of 12 amino acids.

This clonotype was observed a few times. The rearrangement links TRBV9 to TRBJ1-4, with D perhaps matching TRBD1 (5 bases). CDR1 and CDR2 from the germline V gene are SGDLS and YYNGEE. The CDR3 has 16 residues. Trimming left V 3 bases short and J 3 bases short, with 15 bases between. The CDR3 coding sequence is TGTGCCAGCAGCGAAAGATGGGGGGAGGCTAATGAAAAACTGTTTTTT. Amino acids: CASSERWGEANEKLFF.

The V gene is TRBV5-6, the J gene TRBJ2-3; no definite D call. Germline CDR1 and CDR2: SGHDT and YYEEEE. Trimming removed 4 bases from V and 2 bases from J, with 11 bases in between. This CDR3 is built from 14 residues. CDR3 nucleotide sequence: TGTGCCAGCAGCGGGGTCTATGCCACAGATACGCAGTATTTT. This translates into CASSGVYATDTQYF.

The chain has TRBV30 and TRBJ2-5; no clear D gene. The CDR3 contains 14 residues. Trimming removed 0 bases from V and 5 bases from J, with 13 bases in between. Germline V lookup: CDR1 GTSNPN, CDR2 SVGIG (reference sequence). The CDR3 region has the DNA TGTGCCTGGAGTGTTCAGCTCTTAACGGAGACCCAGTACTTC. It encodes CAWSVQLLTETQYF.

V gene TRBV7-2 combines with J gene TRBJ2-7; D unclear. The CDR3 totals 15 residues. V was shortened by 1 base and J by 2 bases, with 12 bases between the two germline ends. CDR1 and CDR2 from the germline V gene are SGHTA and FQGNSA. The CDR3 nucleotides are TGTGCCAGCAGCTTAGATTGGGATTCCCCCTACGAGCAGTACTTC. Translating gives CASSLDWDSPYEQYF.

The chain links TRBV12-3 or TRBV12-4 to TRBJ2-1; D is undetermined. The CDR3 is 12 amino acids. The V and J ends lost 1 base and 10 bases respectively, with 8 bases between them. The CDR3: CASSLGPSEQFF. The CDR3 DNA sequence: TGTGCCAGCAGTTTAGGGCCGTCGGAGCAGTTCTTC.

This clonotype was counted only a few times. The junction shows a germline mismatch at one end, possibly a read error. The chain joins TRBV10-3 to TRBJ2-3; TRBD2 aligns across 10 bases. From germline, CDR1 is ENHRY and CDR2 SYGVKD. The CDR3 contains 15 residues. CDR3 in DNA: TGTGCCACCAGTCAGCAGCTAGCGGGGGCAGATACGCAGTATTTT. This codes for CATSQQLAGADTQYF.

This clonotype occurred many times. CDR3 loop: CASMVGTGGTDTQYF. The DNA of the CDR3 is TGCGCCAGCATGGTAGGCACAGGGGGAACGGATACGCAGTATTTT. This chain joins TRBV5-1 and TRBJ2-3; 8 bases fit TRBD1. Per germline, CDR1 SGHRS and CDR2 YFSETQ. The J segment lost 6 bases and the V segment lost 6 bases, leaving 12 bases of the junction unmatched. The CDR3 length is 15 residues.

The CDR3 region is CASSFNLGPVNSPLHF. Written as DNA, the CDR3 is TGTGCCAGCAGCTTCAACCTGGGGCCGGTAAATTCACCCCTCCACTTT. V is TRBV5-4 and J is TRBJ1-6, with TRBD1 as a possible D gene (5 bases). From germline, CDR1 is SGHNT and CDR2 YYREEE (reference sequence). V was pared by 2 bases and J by 7 bases, with 16 bases between. The CDR3 consists of 16 residues.

This clonotype was seen more than once but under ten times. The V call is TRBV20-1, the J call TRBJ2-2; perhaps TRBD1 as D (7 bases). The V gene lost 4 bases and the J gene lost 4 bases, with 13 bases spanning the gap. Germline CDR1 reads DFQATT; CDR2 reads SNEGSKA (reference sequence). The CDR3 has 14 residues. The CDR3 sequence: CSATEGARTGELFF. DNA of the CDR3: TGCAGTGCTACGGAGGGGGCGCGCACCGGGGAGCTGTTTTTT.

The gene calls are TRBV7-2 and TRBJ1-2, with a possible D match to TRBD1 (6 bases). This CDR3 is 16 amino acids long. Looked up from germline, CDR1 is SGHTA and CDR2 is FQGNSA. V was trimmed by 5 bases and J by 2 bases, leaving 18 bases between them. CDR3: CASSPQGGRQNYGYTF. The CDR3 DNA reads as TGTGCCAGCAGCCCGCAAGGGGGGAGACAAAACTATGGCTACACCTTC.

The V and J genes are TRBV12-3 or TRBV12-4 and TRBJ1-2, with D uncertain. The germline V and J ends were trimmed by 2 bases and 4 bases, with 8 bases remaining between them. The CDR3 is made up of 13 amino acids. The CDR3 nucleotides read TGTGCCAGCAGTTTAAACGGGGTCTATGGCTACACCTTC. It encodes CASSLNGVYGYTF.

This sequence joins TRBV10-2 and TRBJ2-7; unclear D gene. Germline lookup yields CDR1 WSHSY and CDR2 SAAADI. The CDR3 has 14 amino acids. V lost 1 base, J lost 5 bases, and 12 bases lay in between. This chain's CDR3 is CASSEYSYDDEQYF. DNA of the CDR3: TGCGCCAGCAGTGAGTATTCCTACGACGACGAGCAGTACTTC.

The CDR3 sequence is CASSLDRVGGTEAFF. For the CDR3, the DNA is TGTGCCAGCAGCCTGGACAGGGTGGGGGGAACTGAAGCTTTCTTT. The J gene is TRBJ1-1, the V gene TRBV5-6; TRBD1 agrees at 8 bases. Per the germline V gene, CDR1 is SGHDT and CDR2 is YYEEEE. Losses at the gene ends were 4 bases for V and 5 bases for J; bases not matched to a gene: 10. The CDR3 runs 15 residues.

The chain has TRBV20-1 and TRBJ2-5, with TRBD2 as a possible D gene (6 bases). Germline-derived CDR1 and CDR2 are DFQATT and SNEGSKA (reference sequence). CDR3 size: 12 residues. V lost 2 bases and J lost 4, with 8 bases in between. The CDR3 here is CSARRSGETQYF. For the CDR3, the DNA is TGCAGTGCTAGACGTAGCGGAGAGACCCAGTACTTC.

This clonotype occurred many times. The chain is built from TRBV5-1 and TRBJ2-3; D may match TRBD1 or TRBD2 (6 bases each). CDR1 and CDR2 from the germline V gene are SGHRS and YFSETQ. The CDR3 loop spans 14 amino acids. Trimming shortened V by 3 bases and J by 4 bases, and 12 bases separated the two germline ends. The CDR3 DNA sequence: TGCGCCAGCAGCTCCGTTGGGGGGCCAGATACGCAGTATTTT. The encoded protein is CASSSVGGPDTQYF.